This is a list of T cell receptor beta chains from one sample in a study of blood T cells in healthy people across ages. MiXCR, applied by TCRdb to the 5' RACE reads, yields one record per CDR3 protein. In the table there are about 830,000 distinct CDR3 sequences, 58% of which are singletons. The sequenced material came from blood. The source is a man aged 30-40 years in good health. CDR3s include the opening cysteine and the closing phenylalanine or tryptophan. The order of the fields is V gene, clone size, J gene, CDR3 protein. Clone size is given for some rows only: seen once, a few or many times, or a class if the clone is expanded.

TRBV29-1	few	TRBJ2-1	CSSERNQQRGNEQFF
TRBV5-1	few	TRBJ2-5	CASSPTTGRQETQYF
TRBV20-1	few	TRBJ2-3	CSARGSSGATDTQYF
TRBV5-1	-	TRBJ2-1	CASSFASGSINEQFF
TRBV30	-	TRBJ2-5	CAWSEGETQYF
TRBV7-6	many	TRBJ2-3	CASSSYPGGGAIDTQYF
TRBV4-1	-	TRBJ2-2	CASSHTRPGQGRTGELFF
TRBV5-6	few	TRBJ2-1	CASSYYWQGAYNEQFF
TRBV5-1	once	TRBJ2-7	CASSFPESGRADIREQYF
TRBV12-3/TRBV12-4	-	TRBJ2-7	CASSLARTVGEQYF
TRBV7-9	once	TRBJ2-7	CASSLSTISRDFTPYEQYF
TRBV6-5	few	TRBJ2-3	CASIAKTSGPHTQYF
TRBV11-1	-	TRBJ2-7	CASRTSSDEQYF
TRBV7-2	-	TRBJ2-3	CASSVTRTDTQYF